A selection of T cell receptor beta chains follows, all from one sample in a study of T cell responses to AZD1222 COVID-19 vaccine. Sequencing used immunoSEQ multiplex PCR; TCRdb keeps in-frame clones, though not all of them. Of 150,000 to 200,000 clones in the sample, 85% to 95% are singletons; the top ten hold approximately 1.4%. The input for sequencing was peripheral blood, taken on day 0 of AZD1222 vaccination. The source of these receptors is an adult in good health. The CDR3 runs from the conserved cysteine through the conserved F or W. A D gene is named only where the DNA matches it firmly. Some rows have no size entry. The others give once, few or many, or a class for an expanded clone.

>TRBJ1-1|.|.|TRBV19
CASSVTGWTEAFF
>TRBJ1-4|.|.|TRBV5-1
CASSLETADNEKLFF
>TRBJ2-7|once|TRBD2|TRBV14
CASSQPGGDFPYEQYF
>TRBJ2-1|.|TRBD2|TRBV7-3
CASSSTGGSGGPYNEQFF
>TRBJ2-1|.|.|TRBV7-7
CASSLALNNYNEQFF
>TRBJ2-7|.|TRBD1|TRBV6-5
CASSLDRGLFYEQYF
>TRBJ1-2|.|.|TRBV9
CASSETAGDYGYTF
>TRBJ2-2|.|TRBD1|TRBV28
CASSPGQAPAGELFF
>TRBJ1-2|.|.|TRBV5-4
CASSLEGRGYGYTF
>TRBJ1-1|few|.|TRBV5-6
CASVDSLNTEAFF
>TRBJ1-1|.|.|TRBV11-2
CASSLWEAATNTEAFF
>TRBJ1-6|.|.|TRBV30
CAWEGGGGYNSPLHF
>TRBJ1-6|.|TRBD1|TRBV27
CASRGQGGSPLHF
>TRBJ1-4|.|TRBD1|TRBV6-2/TRBV6-3
CASSMTDREPTNEKLFF
>TRBJ1-1|.|.|TRBV28
CASSPPARGTEAFF
>TRBJ1-1|.|.|TRBV3-1/TRBV3-2
CASSPTLWTENTEAFF
>TRBJ2-1|.|.|TRBV2
CASSERGSYNEQFF
>TRBJ1-6|.|.|TRBV4-1
CASSQEWSGHNSPLHF
>TRBJ2-3|.|.|TRBV11-3
CASSLEGRQTDTQYF
>TRBJ1-1|once|.|TRBV5-4
CASRRTANTEAFF
>TRBJ2-7|.|.|TRBV11-2
CASSPLGEGRQYF
>TRBJ1-2|.|.|TRBV20-1
CSAQGYTF
>TRBJ1-3|.|TRBD1|TRBV5-1
CASSSGQGEHTIYF
>TRBJ1-2|.|TRBD1|TRBV3-1/TRBV3-2
CASSLQRQGTNYGYTF
>TRBJ1-6|.|.|TRBV6-2/TRBV6-3
CASSYLRGVNSPLHF
>TRBJ1-5|once|TRBD1|TRBV5-3
CARSLPGTGGDQPQHF